The T cell receptor beta chain under discussion was sequenced for a study of blood T cell repertoires in COVID-19. Profiling relied on immunoSEQ multiplex PCR, and the TCRdb table lists in-frame clones only, not all of them. The repertoire consists of 250,000 to 350,000 clones, with around four fifths occurring once and the leading ten covering 4.1%. CDR3 length: 14 residues. V lost 10 bases, J lost 0 bases, and 12 bases lay in between. Germline V gene lookup returns CDR1 MNHNS and CDR2 SASEGT. The chain is built from TRBV6-1 and TRBJ1-4; no reliable D call. The source is a woman between 45 and 65 years old with active or convalescent COVID-19. Sequencing was done on a sample of peripheral blood. CDR3: CATGEPATNEKLFF. The CDR3 nucleotides are TGTGCCACCGGTGAACCCGCAACTAATGAAAAACTGTTTTTT.